The next 13 T cell receptor beta chains were all read from a single sample in a study of blood T cell repertoires in COVID-19 (dated by TCRdb to about 2020). Libraries came from the immunoSEQ multiplex PCR assay. This is the immuneACCESS table as TCRdb keeps it, with only in-frame sequences that have V and J called. A part of the clones is gone; compared with another copy, unresolved V genes explain less than half, and the rest is unexplained. Counted in this sample were about 80,000 clones; 70% to 90% of them appeared once. 6.5% to 8.5% of the sample goes to the ten largest clones. The sample consisted of peripheral blood. The receptor set was obtained from a woman of 80 years or more with acute or convalescent COVID-19.

This sequence joins TRBV9 and TRBJ1-2, with D possibly matching TRBD1 (6 bases). The CDR3 consists of 15 residues. CDR1 is SGDLS and CDR2 is YYNGEE in the germline V gene. Deletions cut 4 bases from V and 5 bases from J, with 18 bases between. The CDR3 reads CASSTSVGAGYGYTF. CDR3 bases: TGTGCCAGCAGCACCAGTGTGGGGGCTGGGTATGGCTACACCTTC.

The genes are TRBV7-2 and TRBJ2-5, with TRBD2 identical over 11 bases. Germline-derived CDR1 and CDR2 are SGHTA and FQGNSA. CDR3 length: 16 residues. V trimming: 2 bases; J trimming: 1 base; junction bases outside the gene matches: 3. For the CDR3, the DNA is TGTGCCAGCAGCTTAAGCACTAGCGGGGGCCAAGAGACCCAGTACTTC. Its protein is CASSLSTSGGQETQYF.

The chain joins TRBV7-2 to TRBJ2-2; TRBD2 might be the D (6 bases). This CDR3 has 15 amino acids. Trimming cost V 1 base and J 3 bases, with 9 bases left between them. CDR1 is SGHTA, CDR2 FQGNSA, per germline. CDR3 sequence: CASSLEGGYTGELFF. In nucleotides, the CDR3 is TGTGCCAGCAGCTTAGAAGGAGGGTACACCGGGGAGCTGTTTTTT. Full variable domain (remainder filled in from reference TRBV7-2 and TRBJ2-2): GAGVSQSPSNKVTEKGKDVELRCDPISGHTALYWYRQSLGQGLEFLIYFQGNSAPDKSGLPSDRFSAERTGGSVSTLTIQRTQQEDSAVYLCASSLEGGYTGELFFGEGSRLTVL.

This chain connects TRBV9 to TRBJ1-5; D is unresolved. The CDR3 has 14 residues. The germline V gene encodes CDR1 SGDLS and CDR2 YYNGEE. V was shortened by 0 bases and J by 7 bases, with 11 bases between the two germline ends. The CDR3 reads CASSVDGVGQPQHF. CDR3 coding DNA: TGTGCCAGCAGCGTAGATGGAGTTGGGCAGCCCCAGCATTTT.

The chain carries TRBV5-1 and TRBJ2-3; D call uncertain. Per germline, CDR1 SGHRS and CDR2 YFSETQ. V was shortened by 4 bases and J by 7 bases, with 7 bases between the two germline ends. The CDR3 covers 11 residues. The CDR3 region is CASSLDHTQYF. CDR3 bases: TGCGCCAGCAGCCTAGACCATACGCAGTATTTT. The variable domain in full, with the rest retrieved from reference TRBV5-1 and TRBJ2-3, is KAGVTQTPRYLIKTRGQQVTLSCSPISGHRSVSWYQQTPGQGLQFLFEYFSETQRNKGNFPGRFSGRQFSNSRSEMNVSTLELGDSALYLCASSLDHTQYFGPGTRLTVL.

The genes are TRBV5-1 and TRBJ2-5, with 7 bases matching TRBD1. The V gene's germline CDR1 is SGHRS and CDR2 YFSETQ. J gave up 5 bases and V 4 bases, and 8 bases lay outside the gene matches. The CDR3 extends over 14 amino acids. CDR3 residues: CASSRQGELETQYF. CDR3 coding DNA: TGCGCCAGCAGCCGCCAGGGGGAGCTGGAGACCCAGTACTTC. The whole variable domain, remainder taken from reference TRBV5-1 and TRBJ2-5, is KAGVTQTPRYLIKTRGQQVTLSCSPISGHRSVSWYQQTPGQGLQFLFEYFSETQRNKGNFPGRFSGRQFSNSRSEMNVSTLELGDSALYLCASSRQGELETQYFGPGTRLLVL.

The chain couples TRBV4-1 to TRBJ2-7; TRBD2 matches 12 bases. Germline loops: CDR1 MGHRA, CDR2 YSYEKL. CDR3 length equals 15 residues. J was trimmed by 3 bases and V by 2 bases; bases with no gene match: 2. CDR3 in amino acids: CASSQPTSGSYEQYF. The CDR3 region has the DNA TGCGCCAGCAGCCAACCGACTAGCGGGAGCTACGAGCAGTACTTC.

The chain uses TRBV30 and TRBJ2-1, with D perhaps TRBD2 (6 bases). With 2 bases removed from V and 4 bases from J, the gap between germline ends came to 12 bases. There are 14 residues in the CDR3. Germline V gene data show CDR1 as GTSNPN and CDR2 as SVGIG (reference sequence). In nucleotides, the CDR3 is TGTGCCTGGAGTAGGCTAGCGAATTACAATGAGCAGTTCTTC. Translation gives CAWSRLANYNEQFF.

The chain is built from TRBV27 and TRBJ1-5, with TRBD1 identical over 7 bases. The germline CDR1 and CDR2 sequences are MNHEY and SMNVEV (reference sequence). V was pared by 4 bases and J by 5 bases, with 5 bases of the junction left unmatched. This CDR3 is 14 amino acids long. The CDR3 protein is CASSSRDSHQPQHF. In DNA, the CDR3 is TGTGCCAGCAGTTCCCGGGACAGCCATCAGCCCCAGCATTTT.

The chain carries TRBV14 and TRBJ1-4; 7 nucleotides match TRBD1. The V gene's germline CDR1 is SGHDN and CDR2 FVKESK. V gave up 2 bases and J gave up 0 bases; unmatched junction bases: 3. The CDR3 contains 16 residues. The CDR3 DNA is TGTGCCAGCAGCCAACCCAGGGGGACAACTAATGAAAAACTGTTTTTT. This codes for CASSQPRGTTNEKLFF. Together with reference TRBV14 and TRBJ1-4, the CDR3 gives the full variable domain: EAGVTQFPSHSVIEKGQTVTLRCDPISGHDNLYWYRRVMGKEIKFLLHFVKESKQDESGMPNNRFLAERTGGTYSTLKVQPAELEDSGVYFCASSQPRGTTNEKLFFGSGTQLSVL.

The chain is built from TRBV11-3 and TRBJ2-3; D unresolved. This CDR3 has 14 residues. CDR1 SGHNT and CDR2 YENEEA come from the germline V gene. V was pared by 2 bases and J by 0 bases, with 6 bases between. In DNA form, the CDR3 reads TGTGCCAGCAGCTTATACGGGAGCACAGATACGCAGTATTTT. Its protein is CASSLYGSTDTQYF.

The chain employs TRBV2 and TRBJ1-2, with D possibly being TRBD1 (5 bases). CDR1 and CDR2 from the germline V gene are SNHLY and FYNNEI. V was shortened by 6 bases and J by 2 bases, with 16 bases between the two germline ends. The CDR3 runs 15 residues. The DNA of the CDR3 is TGTGCCAGCAGCGGAAATGGGGCACAGAACTATGGCTACACCTTC. It specifies CASSGNGAQNYGYTF.

There are a few counts of this clone. The chain links TRBV10-3 to TRBJ1-1, with TRBD1 matching over 11 bases. After removal of 5 bases from V and 2 bases from J, the junction contained 7 bases not matched to a gene. Germline CDR1 is ENHRY and CDR2 is SYGVKD. The CDR3 has 16 residues. The CDR3 bases are TGTGCCATCAGTACCGGGACAGGGGGAGGTAACACTGAAGCTTTCTTT. The encoded protein is CAISTGTGGGNTEAFF.